The next 10 T cell receptor beta chains were all read from a single sample in a study of blood T cell repertoires in COVID-19 (dated by TCRdb to the early 2020s). Libraries were made using the immunoSEQ multiplex PCR assay. TCRdb obtained this table from immuneACCESS and retained in-frame rearrangements with V and J assigned. These tables miss some clones; where compared with another copy, unresolved V genes account for less than half of the shortfall, and the remainder is unexplained. This sample comprises 180,000 or so clones, approximately 82% of them detected only once. Approximately 4% of the sample comes from the top ten. Sequenced input: PBMCs or T cells enriched from blood (not recorded which). All receptors come from a woman in her forties or fifties who had recovered from COVID-19.

The J gene is TRBJ2-1, the V gene TRBV3-1 (or the pseudogene TRBV3-2); 9 bases agree with TRBD2. The CDR3 spans 16 residues. CDR1 is LGHDT, CDR2 YNNKEL, per germline (reference sequence). The J segment lost 7 bases and the V segment lost 4 bases, leaving 11 bases of the junction unmatched. The CDR3 protein is CASSRGGARLGNEQFF. The CDR3 nucleotides read TGTGCCAGCAGCCGCGGGGGGGCTCGATTGGGGAATGAGCAGTTCTTC.

J is TRBJ2-1 and V is TRBV4-2, with a weak D call TRBD2 (6 bases). In germline, CDR1 is LGHNA, CDR2 YNFKEQ. The CDR3 sequence is 14 residues long. Trimming took 0 bases from V and 8 from J, leaving 11 bases between them. CDR3 amino acids: CASSQDWRGDEQFF. For the CDR3, the DNA is TGTGCCAGCAGCCAAGACTGGCGGGGAGATGAGCAGTTCTTC.

This rearrangement joins TRBV18 to TRBJ1-1; 7 bases are shared with TRBD1. The V and J ends lost 0 bases and 4 bases, in that order; junction bases with no gene match: 11. This CDR3 contains 17 residues. Germline V CDR1 and CDR2: KGHSH, LQKENI. For the CDR3, the DNA is TGTGCCAGCTCACCACCTAAGAACAGGGGAGGCGGCACTGAAGCTTTCTTT. This sequence encodes CASSPPKNRGGGTEAFF.

J is TRBJ1-1 and V is TRBV6-4; D gene uncertain. The CDR3 is made up of 14 amino acids. V was clipped by 3 bases and J by 1 base, with 9 bases between them. Germline CDR1 reads MRHNA; CDR2 reads SNTAGT. CDR3: CASSERRGNTEAFF. The CDR3 DNA is TGTGCCAGCAGTGAACGGCGGGGGAACACTGAAGCTTTCTTT.

The gene calls are TRBV7-2 and TRBJ2-7, with 10 nucleotides matching TRBD2. Germline CDR1 is SGHTA and CDR2 is FQGNSA. The V segment lost 2 bases and the J segment 4 bases; nucleotides outside the gene matches: 8. This CDR3 is 16 amino acids long. CDR3 protein: CASSLRASGSGYEQYV. The CDR3 bases are TGTGCCAGCAGCTTAAGGGCTAGCGGGAGCGGATACGAGCAGTACGTC.

This clone occurred once. The chain employs TRBV30 and TRBJ1-4; D is possibly TRBD1 (5 bases). V lost 5 bases, J lost 4 bases, and 14 bases lay in between. CDR3 length: 14 amino acids. Germline CDR1 reads GTSNPN; CDR2 reads SVGIG (reference sequence). This CDR3 is CAWQITGGNEKLFF. The CDR3 DNA follows: TGTGCCTGGCAGATAACCGGGGGTAATGAAAAACTGTTTTTT.

This sequence joins TRBV28 and TRBJ2-6; the D gene is possibly TRBD2 (6 bases). Germline V CDR1 and CDR2: MDHEN, SYDVKM. V was clipped by 3 bases and J by 3 bases, with 9 bases between them. The CDR3 length is 15 residues. The CDR3 region has the DNA TGTGCCAGCAGTTTCGGAGGGCTTGGGGCCAACGTCCTGACTTTC. Translation gives CASSFGGLGANVLTF.

CDR3 loop: CASSSGRTSVNNEQFF. In DNA form, the CDR3 reads TGTGCCAGCAGCTCAGGGAGGACTAGCGTCAACAATGAGCAGTTCTTC. The chain couples TRBV11-1 to TRBJ2-1, with 9 bases lining up with TRBD2. After removal of 4 bases from V and 5 bases from J, the junction contained 9 bases not matched to a gene. The length of the CDR3 is 16 residues. Germline loops: CDR1 SGHAT, CDR2 FQDESV (reference sequence).

The chain combines TRBV6-5 with TRBJ2-7; 8 bases fit TRBD1. V lost 5 bases, J lost 4 bases, and 7 bases stayed unmatched. Germline CDR1 reads MNHEY; CDR2 reads SVGAGI. This CDR3 has 14 residues. CDR3 sequence reads: CASSTRTGLYEQYV. The CDR3 region has the DNA TGTGCCAGCAGTACCCGGACAGGGCTTTACGAGCAGTACGTC.

This clone was detected once. V gene TRBV14 combines with J gene TRBJ2-2; D perhaps matches TRBD2 (5 bases). With 4 bases removed from V and 7 bases from J, the gap between germline ends came to 7 bases. The length of the CDR3 is 12 residues. In germline, CDR1 is SGHDN, CDR2 FVKESK. CDR3 protein: CASSLGVGELFF. The CDR3 DNA follows: TGTGCCAGCAGCCTCGGGGTCGGGGAGCTGTTTTTT.